This T cell receptor (beta chain) came from a study of human CD8 memory T cell subsets. Overall study findings and caveats: Higher diversity in stem-like memory T cells than in precursor exhausted T cells was suggested by Chao1 estimates. Minimal repertoire overlap was seen between stem-like memory T cells and precursor exhausted T cells.

This CDR3 comprises 16 residues. Per germline, CDR1 DFQATT and CDR2 SNEGSKA (reference sequence). As for this clonotype: What it recognizes is unknown.

TCR beta libraries were made by UMI-labeled 5' RACE. TCRdb re-called the 5' RACE reads and catalogs CDR3 proteins one per entry, DNA excluded. Here the sample table reports about 9,000 distinct CDR3 sequences. CCR7+ PD-1+ TIGIT+ early memory CD8+ cells with dysfunctional traits were TPEX. Enriched by negative magnetic separation, total CD8+ T cells were obtained. Total RNA was taken from 150,000 sorted CD8+ T cells, in duplicate, per subset. Source material: CD8+ T cells from PBMCs. This receptor was obtained from a human donor in good health. The chain recombines TRBV20-1 with TRBJ2-3. The CDR3 loop is CSARARATPSTDTQYF.